These 13 T cell receptor beta chains came from one sample sequenced in a study of T cells in Graves' hyperthyroidism and ophthalmopathy. The TCR beta CDR3 regions underwent amplification using RNA transcripts as the source. The HTBI set primed first-round TCR CDR3 RT-PCR. Using its own MiXCR run on the multiplex PCR reads, TCRdb lists one record per CDR3 protein. The sample holds 300,000 to 450,000 distinct CDR3 sequences, roughly 25% seen once. What was sequenced was blood. These receptors all stem from a man aged 45-60 years with Graves' hyperthyroidism.

This clonotype was found many times. This chain connects TRBV11-2 to TRBJ2-3; D unclear. The CDR3 is 14 residues long. The germline V and J ends were trimmed by 1 base and 3 bases, with 8 bases remaining between them. Germline loops: CDR1 SGHAT, CDR2 FQNNGV. The CDR3 region is CASSLGVSTDTQYF. CDR3 nucleotides: TGTGCCAGCAGCTTAGGGGTATCAACAGATACGCAGTATTTT.

There are a few counts of this clonotype. The rearrangement joins TRBV7-2 to TRBJ2-1, with 7 bases that match TRBD2. Losses at the gene ends were 2 bases for V and 4 bases for J; bases not matched to a gene: 5. Germline V gives CDR1 SGHTA, CDR2 FQGNSA. The CDR3 covers 15 residues. CDR3 protein: CASSLWASGYNEQFF. The CDR3 DNA is TGTGCCAGCAGCTTATGGGCTAGCGGATACAATGAGCAGTTCTTC. Filled out from reference TRBV7-2 and TRBJ2-1, the complete variable domain reads GAGVSQSPSNKVTEKGKDVELRCDPISGHTALYWYRQSLGQGLEFLIYFQGNSAPDKSGLPSDRFSAERTGGSVSTLTIQRTQQEDSAVYLCASSLWASGYNEQFFGPGTRLTVL.

Ten or more counts support this clonotype. J is TRBJ1-1 and V is TRBV29-1; TRBD1 aligns across 7 bases. The CDR3 runs to 13 residues. The V gene end was trimmed by 6 bases and the J gene end by 4 bases; junction bases not matched to a gene: 8. CDR1 SQVTM and CDR2 ANQGSEA come from the germline V gene. CDR3 DNA sequence: TGCAGCGTCGCTGACAGGGACGGCACTGAAGCTTTCTTT. Translating gives CSVADRDGTEAFF.

There are many counts of this clonotype. The rearrangement joins TRBV11-3 to TRBJ2-1; 7 positions match TRBD2. From germline, CDR1 is SGHNT and CDR2 YENEEA. This CDR3 comprises 14 residues. V trimming: 5 bases; J trimming: 0 bases; junction bases outside the gene matches: 1. The CDR3 DNA reads TGTGCCAGCAGCGTAGCGGGCTCCTACAATGAGCAGTTCTTC. This codes for CASSVAGSYNEQFF.

For this clonotype: A clone one base away is much larger, so this may be a read error. CDR3 sequence reads: CASSLLTGAILDTQYF. For the CDR3, the DNA is TGTGCCAGCAGTCTGCTTACAGGGGCTATCCTAGATACCCAGTACTTC. This chain connects TRBV7-2 to TRBJ2-5; 7 bases match TRBD1. Unmatched junction bases numbered 18, after V lost 6 bases and J lost 8 bases. In germline, CDR1 is SGHTA, CDR2 FQGNSA. This CDR3 region has 16 residues.

The V call is TRBV6-2 or TRBV6-3, the J call TRBJ2-5; D tentatively fits TRBD1 or TRBD2 (5 bases each). The germline V gene has CDR1 MNHEY and CDR2 SVGEGT. CDR3 length: 16 amino acids. V was clipped by 4 bases and J by 0 bases, with 15 bases between them. This CDR3 is CASSSSRTGHQETQYF. CDR3 coding DNA: TGTGCCAGCAGTTCCAGTCGGACGGGACACCAAGAGACCCAGTACTTC.

The rearrangement joins TRBV4-1 to TRBJ2-2; D gene uncertain. Germline V lookup: CDR1 MGHRA, CDR2 YSYEKL. This CDR3 is built from 16 residues. The V end lost 4 bases, the J end lost 1 base, and 13 bases lay between the germline ends. The CDR3 nucleotides are TGCGCCAGCAGCCTCACTTACCGACTGAACACCGGGGAGCTGTTTTTT. This encodes CASSLTYRLNTGELFF.

This chain joins TRBV24-1 and TRBJ2-3; D is possibly TRBD2 (6 bases). V lost 3 bases, J lost 1 base, and 13 bases lay in between. Germline V gives CDR1 KGHDR, CDR2 SFDVKD. The CDR3 length is 16 residues. CDR3 DNA sequence: TGTGCCACCAGTGATCGGACTATCCTCCGCACAGATACGCAGTATTTT. It is translated as CATSDRTILRTDTQYF.

Ten or more counts support this clonotype. The rearrangement links TRBV12-3 or TRBV12-4 to TRBJ2-3, with D unclear. The CDR3 runs to 14 residues. V lost 3 bases to trimming and J lost 2 bases, with 9 bases between them. This chain's CDR3 is CASSFGQPTDTQYF. As DNA, the CDR3 is TGTGCCAGCAGTTTCGGGCAGCCCACAGATACGCAGTATTTT.

In this sample, this clonotype turned up a few times. The V gene is TRBV7-3, the J gene TRBJ2-1; TRBD1 is a possible D gene (6 bases). The CDR3 contains 15 residues. Germline V CDR1 and CDR2: SGHTA, FQGTGA. V lost 6 bases and J 2 bases, leaving 14 bases between the germline ends. The CDR3 is CASSSSGDTYNEQFF. In nucleotides, the CDR3 is TGTGCCAGCAGTTCCTCCGGGGACACCTACAATGAGCAGTTCTTC.

The rearrangement joins TRBV2 to TRBJ2-1; 7 bases are shared with TRBD2. The germline gives CDR1 SNHLY, CDR2 FYNNEI. CDR3 length: 16 amino acids. V shed 6 bases and J 9 bases; nucleotides not matched to a gene: 17. The CDR3 DNA follows: TGTGCCAGCAGCCAAGATCCCGCGGGGGTATTCGGTGAGCAGTTCTTC. Translating gives CASSQDPAGVFGEQFF.

The genes are TRBV2 and TRBJ1-4; D not certain. Trimming took 5 bases from V and 9 from J, leaving 19 bases between them. CDR3 size: 15 residues. Germline CDR1 reads SNHLY; CDR2 reads FYNNEI. The CDR3 DNA is TGTGCCAGCAGTCCCTCCGACGGAAAAAATAAAAAACTGTTTTTT. As protein: CASSPSDGKNKKLFF.

The chain links TRBV12-3 or TRBV12-4 to TRBJ2-5, with 7 bases matching TRBD2. This CDR3 has 13 amino acids. J was trimmed by 3 bases and V by 4 bases; bases with no gene match: 2. The CDR3 DNA reads TGTGCCAGCAGTTCGGGACTAAAAGAGACCCAGTACTTC. Its protein is CASSSGLKETQYF.